Sequencing of this T cell receptor (beta chain) was carried out in a study of post-analysis software for immune sequencing data. Study-wide background: The cohort encompassed relapsing-remitting, secondary progressive and progressive-relapsing multiple sclerosis disease courses. Findings of the study overall: Compared with controls, patients had more of roughly five TRBV segments, including TRBV5-6, TRBV5-1 and TRBV20-1. Clustering by F measure revealed strong co-clustering among samples prepared together in one batch. A significant reduction in normalized Chao1 diversity was observed in multiple sclerosis patients versus controls.

Sequencing libraries made from TCR beta cDNA carried unique molecular identifiers. cDNA molecules numbering 400,000 to 550,000 came from around 1 to 10 million T cells. From the PCR reads, TCRdb called clonotypes with MiXCR, one entry per CDR3 protein. The sample carries almost 700,000 distinct CDR3 sequences, 59% recorded once. The CDR3 covers 13 residues. V gave up 6 bases and J gave up 3 bases; unmatched junction bases: 4. The germline CDR1 and CDR2 sequences are SNHLY and FYNNEI. This clonotype has only one observation. Its matching antigen is unknown. This chain links TRBV2 with TRBJ1-2; the match to TRBD1 covers 7 bases. The source material was blood. The clonotype was recovered from a girl between 2 and 10 years old with multiple sclerosis. This CDR3 is CASSGQEHYGYTF. DNA for the CDR3: TGTGCCAGCAGCGGACAGGAACACTATGGCTACACCTTC.